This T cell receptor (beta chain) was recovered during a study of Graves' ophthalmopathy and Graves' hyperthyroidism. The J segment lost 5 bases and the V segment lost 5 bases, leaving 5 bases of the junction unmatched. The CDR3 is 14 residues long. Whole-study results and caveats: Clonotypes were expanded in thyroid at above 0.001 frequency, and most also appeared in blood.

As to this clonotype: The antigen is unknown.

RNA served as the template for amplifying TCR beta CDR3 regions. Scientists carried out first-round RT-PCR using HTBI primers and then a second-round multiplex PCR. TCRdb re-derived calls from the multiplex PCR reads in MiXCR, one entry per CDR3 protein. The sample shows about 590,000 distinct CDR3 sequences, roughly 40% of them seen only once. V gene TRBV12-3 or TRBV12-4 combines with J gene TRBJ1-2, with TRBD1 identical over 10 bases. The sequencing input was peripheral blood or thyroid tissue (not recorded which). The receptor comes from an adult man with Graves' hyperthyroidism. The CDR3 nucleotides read TGTGCCAGCAGTCGGACAGGGGGTGGGTATGGCTACACCTTC. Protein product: CASSRTGGGYGYTF.